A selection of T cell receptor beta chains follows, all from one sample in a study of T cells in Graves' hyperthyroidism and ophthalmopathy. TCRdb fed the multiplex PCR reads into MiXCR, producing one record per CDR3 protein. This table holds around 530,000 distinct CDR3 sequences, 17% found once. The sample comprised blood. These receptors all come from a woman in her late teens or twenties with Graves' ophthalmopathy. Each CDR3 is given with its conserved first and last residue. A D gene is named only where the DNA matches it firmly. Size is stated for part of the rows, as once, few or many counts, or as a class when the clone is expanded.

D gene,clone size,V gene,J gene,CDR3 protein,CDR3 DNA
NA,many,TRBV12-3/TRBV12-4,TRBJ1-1,CASSSGYRAEAFF,TGTGCCAGCAGTTCAGGGTATAGAGCTGAAGCTTTCTTT
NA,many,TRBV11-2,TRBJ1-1,CASSLDGWGPNTEAFF,TGTGCCAGCAGCTTAGATGGATGGGGGCCGAACACTGAAGCTTTCTTT
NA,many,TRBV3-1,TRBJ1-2,CASSQDGLGTSYGYTF,TGTGCCAGCAGCCAAGATGGTTTAGGGACGTCGTATGGCTACACCTTC
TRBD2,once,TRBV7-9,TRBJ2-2,CASSFSGGSTGELFF,TGTGCCAGCAGCTTTAGCGGGGGGAGCACCGGGGAGCTGTTTTTT
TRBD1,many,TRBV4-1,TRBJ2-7,CASRFRGQGAYEQYF,TGCGCCAGCAGATTTAGGGGACAGGGGGCCTACGAGCAGTACTTC
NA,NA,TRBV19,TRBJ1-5,CASNPVTSTGNQPQHF,TGTGCCAGTAACCCGGTGACTTCGACGGGAAATCAGCCCCAGCATTTT
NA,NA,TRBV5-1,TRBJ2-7,CASSLAGGMVPYEQYF,TGCGCCAGCAGCTTGGCCGGGGGTATGGTTCCGTACGAGCAGTACTTC
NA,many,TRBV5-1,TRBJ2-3,CASSFSVMEDTTDTQYF,TGCGCCAGCAGCTTCTCTGTGATGGAAGATACCACAGATACGCAGTATTTT
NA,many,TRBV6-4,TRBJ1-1,CASSPGPLADTEAFF,TGTGCCAGCAGTCCCGGGCCACTCGCGGACACTGAAGCTTTCTTT
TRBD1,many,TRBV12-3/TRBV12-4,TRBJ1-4,CASSPGQGVTNEKLFF,TGTGCCAGCAGCCCCGGACAGGGAGTCACTAATGAAAAACTGTTTTTT
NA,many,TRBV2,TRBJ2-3,CASRAQTSTDTQYF,TGTGCCAGTCGGGCGCAGACTAGCACAGATACGCAGTATTTT
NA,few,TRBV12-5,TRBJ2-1,CASGVHGYNEQFF,TGTGCTAGTGGCGTACATGGATACAATGAGCAGTTCTTC
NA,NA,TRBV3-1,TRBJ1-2,CASSLGWGYTF,TGTGCCAGCAGCTTAGGGTGGGGCTACACCTTC
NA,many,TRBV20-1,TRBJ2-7,CSARDQGGAYEQYF,TGCAGTGCTAGAGATCAAGGGGGGGCCTACGAGCAGTACTTC
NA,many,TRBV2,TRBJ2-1,CASSDFSRVDEQFF,TGTGCCAGCAGTGATTTTTCCAGGGTAGATGAGCAGTTCTTC
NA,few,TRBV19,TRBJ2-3,CASGAGLAGSGTDTQYF,TGTGCCAGTGGTGCTGGCTTGGCCGGTAGCGGCACAGATACGCAGTATTTT
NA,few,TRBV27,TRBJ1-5,CASSLSISKPQHF,TGTGCCAGCAGTTTATCTATCTCCAAGCCCCAGCATTTT
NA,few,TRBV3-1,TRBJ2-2,CASSQDFGLGQNTGELFF,TGTGCCAGCAGCCAAGATTTCGGCTTGGGACAGAACACCGGGGAGCTGTTTTTT
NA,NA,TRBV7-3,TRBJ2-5,CASSLTSRTEETQYF,TGTGCCAGCAGCTTAACGTCAAGGACAGAAGAGACCCAGTACTTC
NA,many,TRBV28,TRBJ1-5,CASEQGTQPQHF,TGTGCCAGCGAACAGGGAACTCAGCCCCAGCATTTT
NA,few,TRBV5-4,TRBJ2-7,CASSFSGNMFYEQYF,TGTGCCAGCAGCTTCTCTGGGAATATGTTCTACGAGCAGTACTTC
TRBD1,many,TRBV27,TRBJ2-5,CASTPFYRQGFILEETQYF,TGTGCCAGCACTCCTTTTTACCGACAGGGGTTTATCTTAGAAGAGACCCAGTACTTC
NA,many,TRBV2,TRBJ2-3,CASSESGGTDTQYF,TGTGCCAGCAGTGAATCTGGGGGAACGGATACGCAGTATTTT
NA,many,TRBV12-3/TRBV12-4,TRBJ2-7,CASSLGPNYEQYF,TGTGCCAGCAGCCTAGGGCCTAACTACGAGCAGTACTTC
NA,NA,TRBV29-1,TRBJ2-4,CSVSLRGSRENIQYF,TGCAGCGTTAGCCTAAGAGGGAGCCGGGAAAACATTCAGTACTTC
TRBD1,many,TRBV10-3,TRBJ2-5,CAIRRTGVGETQYF,TGTGCCATCAGAAGGACAGGGGTGGGGGAGACCCAGTACTTC
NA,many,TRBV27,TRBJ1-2,CASSPLSQEWGYTF,TGTGCCAGCAGTCCCCTTTCGCAAGAATGGGGCTACACCTTC
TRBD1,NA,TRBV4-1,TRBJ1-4,CASSQPGQGLHEKLFF,TGCGCCAGCAGCCAGCCGGGACAGGGGTTGCATGAAAAACTGTTTTTT
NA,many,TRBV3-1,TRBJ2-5,CASSQTNGATETQYF,TGTGCCAGCAGCCAAACAAATGGGGCAACGGAGACCCAGTACTTC
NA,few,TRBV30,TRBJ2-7,CAWSSVAYEQYF,TGTGCCTGGAGTAGCGTGGCCTACGAGCAGTACTTC
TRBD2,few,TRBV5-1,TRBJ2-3,CASSSRSGSGTDTQYF,TGCGCCAGCAGCTCCAGAAGCGGGAGTGGTACAGATACGCAGTATTTT
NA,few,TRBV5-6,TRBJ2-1,CASSLTVSYNEQFF,TGTGCCAGCAGCTTAACAGTCTCCTACAATGAGCAGTTCTTC
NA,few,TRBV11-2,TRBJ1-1,CASSRGTNTEAFF,TGTGCCAGCAGCCGCGGGACGAACACTGAAGCTTTCTTT
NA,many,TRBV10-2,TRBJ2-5,CASRPDRQETQYF,TGCGCCAGCAGACCCGACAGACAAGAGACCCAGTACTTC
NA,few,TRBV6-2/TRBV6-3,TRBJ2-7,CASSPRDNFYEQYF,TGTGCCAGCAGCCCGCGGGACAATTTCTACGAGCAGTACTTC
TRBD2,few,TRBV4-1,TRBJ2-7,CASSHPWGGLSYEQYF,TGCGCCAGCAGCCACCCCTGGGGGGGACTGTCCTACGAGCAGTACTTC